This T cell receptor (beta chain) was obtained from a study of blood T cells in healthy people across ages (dated by TCRdb to 2015 to 2017). In the study overall: In model experiments, template switching captured roughly one uniquely barcoded TCR beta cDNA molecule for every two T cells. The donors were split into four age groups: young (average 16 years), middle-aged (39), aged (62) and long-lived (over 80). Using deep sequencing normalized with unique cDNA molecular identifiers, the study measured how TCR beta repertoire diversity changes with age. To avoid experimental bias, donors of different ages were distributed randomly across sequencing lanes. The study analyzed two additional independent replicas of 1 million unique cDNA reads from the same blood draw for two donors, one aged 18 to 30 and one aged 80 or older. What the study reported, not specific to this receptor: A strong correlation was found between observed TCR beta diversity and the percentage of naive T cells measured by flow cytometry. The long-lived group showed more naive CD4+ T cells, fewer expanded clones and increased TCR diversity than the aged group, suggesting age selection. Total diversity estimates from one million sequenced T cells were considered lower bounds and underestimates. Bulk unsorted PBMC profiling prevented conclusive comparison of naive and antigen-experienced compartments. The CMV infection status of donors was not known, potentially confounding age-related changes in expanded clonotypes. As age increased, observed TCR beta diversity per million T cells dropped in a roughly linear way, and a significant reduction was already evident by age about 36.

The donors were some 36 Caucasian individuals from Russia, aged roughly 6 to 90 years, who were systemically healthy. About 9.1 milliliters of peripheral blood were collected from each donor into EDTA-treated Vacutainer tubes. Ficoll-Paque density-gradient centrifugation was used to isolate PBMCs, with at least 6 million per sample. Total RNA was extracted from PBMCs with Trizol reagent, with at least 5.5 micrograms obtained per sample. For every donor, flow cytometry on a PBMC aliquot measured the percentage of naive CD45RAhigh/CD27high T cells. V and J are truncated by 6 bases and 6 bases respectively, leaving an intervening sequence of 16 bases. Looking up the germline V gene yields CDR1 SNHLY and CDR2 FYNNEI. Spanning cysteine to phenylalanine, the CDR3 consists of 14 amino acids. The kept DNA is CDR3 alone, 42 bases in frame from the first base. The library was obtained by 5' RACE. Sequencing was performed on an Illumina HiSeq 2500. A second PCR of 7 to 11 cycles was run with a J-beta primer mix and a sample-barcoded 5' primer. Each TCR beta cDNA molecule received a unique molecular identifier from a template-switch 5' adaptor carrying 12 random nucleotides. At least 2.5 million CDR3-containing paired-end reads were obtained from each sample. First-strand cDNA was synthesized from all RNA with the Mint cDNA synthesis kit, primed by a TRBC-specific oligonucleotide. Following uracil-DNA glycosylase treatment, a first 18-cycle PCR with universal primers M1SS and BC2_uni_R was performed on all cDNA. The study's own analysis went as follows. Normalization of each sample was performed by random selection of 1 million high-quality reads, each carrying a distinct molecular identifier. Reads with shared molecular identifiers were discarded instead of being binned into consensus sequences. MiTCR, set to a Q25 quality threshold and the strictest error-elimination algorithm, was used for CDR3 identification, clonotype clustering and error correction. A nonparametric unseen species model with Euler transformation was used to estimate a lower bound on total TCR beta diversity. TCRdb trimmed the raw reads at Q25, called clones with MiXCR and kept productive beta chains. Identical CDR3 proteins give one entry, which carries the most common genes and DNA. TCRdb, rather than the study authors, made the V and J calls. Within this sample are about 650,000 distinct CDR3 sequences, with 32% of them counted one time only. Approximately 15% of the sample comes from the top ten.

On this clonotype itself: What this receptor recognizes is not known. Base qualities are not at hand, and no much larger clone is one base apart.

The specimen was blood. This clonotype originated in an elderly woman in good health. Donor details come from another sample of the same person, matched by shared clones. The rearranged chain carries TRBV2 and TRBJ2-3; the D gene assignment is perhaps TRBD1 or TRBD2, with each matching 6 bases. CDR3 sequence: CASRGGAGRDTQYF. The nucleotides are TGTGCCAGCAGGGGGGGCGCAGGGAGGGATACGCAGTATTTT.